This T cell receptor beta chain was recovered during a study of cytomegalovirus exposure and HLA in healthy donors. The CDR3 has 13 residues. V was pared by 7 bases and J by 4 bases, with 14 bases between. CDR1 is LNHDA, CDR2 SQIVND, per germline (reference sequence). PCR was performed using 60 Vbeta and 13 Jbeta primers. Repertoires were generated with immunoSEQ multiplex PCR, while TCRdb's copy carries only in-frame clones and drops some. The sample holds about 180,000 clones, over 65% seen once. This clonotype was obtained from a man aged 18 to 29 in good health and CMV-seronegative. The sequencing input was PBMCs. The chain links TRBV19 to TRBJ2-7, with D perhaps TRBD2 (6 bases). The CDR3 loop reads CASITTEGYEQYF. The CDR3 DNA is TGTGCCAGTATCACCACGGAGGGTTACGAGCAGTACTTC.